The 30 T cell receptor beta chains below all came from one sample that was sequenced in a study of T cell changes during pregnancy in multiple sclerosis. The method was immunoSEQ multiplex PCR; TCRdb's version includes in-frame clones alone and lacks a portion of them. In the table there are some 55,000 clones, approximately 92% of which are singletons. Sequencing was performed on peripheral blood, taken after pregnancy. These receptors were collected from a female donor in good health, enrolled as a control in a pregnancy study.

The chain has TRBV5-6 and TRBJ2-7; perhaps TRBD1 as D (5 bases). The CDR3 length is 14 residues. Looked up from germline, CDR1 is SGHDT and CDR2 is YYEEEE. V was trimmed by 4 bases and J by 2 bases, leaving 13 bases between them. CDR3 residues: CASSGLDKAYEQYF. Here the CDR3 DNA reads TGTGCCAGCAGCGGCCTGGACAAAGCCTACGAGCAGTACTTC.

The DNA for the CDR3 is TGTGCCAGCAGCTCCTCGGACAGGCGCTCCTACGAGCAGTACTTC. This sequence encodes CASSSSDRRSYEQYF. The rearrangement uses TRBV7-9 and TRBJ2-7, with 7 bases aligning to TRBD1. This CDR3 contains 15 residues. V lost 4 bases, J lost 0 bases, and 6 bases stayed unmatched. CDR1 SEHNR and CDR2 FQNEAQ come from the germline V gene (reference sequence).

This sequence joins TRBV6-1 and TRBJ1-2; D is ambiguous. The CDR3 loop spans 14 amino acids. Trimming pared 7 bases from V and 4 bases from J, leaving 16 bases between. Germline CDR1 and CDR2: MNHNS and SASEGT. The chain's CDR3 is CASIQGASFYGYTF. The DNA for the CDR3 is TGTGCCAGCATACAAGGAGCGTCGTTCTATGGCTACACCTTC.

This clone turned up a few times. V is TRBV19 and J is TRBJ2-7; 10 bases line up with TRBD1. The V gene end was trimmed by 6 bases and the J gene end by 3 bases; junction bases not matched to a gene: 2. The germline gives CDR1 LNHDA, CDR2 SQIVND (reference sequence). This CDR3 is built from 13 residues. The CDR3 loop is CASRGDRGYEQYF. The CDR3 DNA reads TGTGCCAGTAGGGGGGACAGGGGCTACGAGCAGTACTTC.

This chain connects TRBV4-2 to TRBJ2-5, with 7 bases identical to TRBD1. V was clipped by 5 bases and J by 2 bases; unmatched bases: 2. This CDR3 has 13 amino acids. Germline-derived CDR1 and CDR2 are LGHNA and YNFKEQ. The CDR3, as DNA: TGTGCCAGCAGCGGGGGACAGCAAGAGACCCAGTACTTC. It yields the protein CASSGGQQETQYF.

The chain combines TRBV2 with TRBJ2-7, with 7 bases identical to TRBD1. Per germline, CDR1 SNHLY and CDR2 FYNNEI. The trim removed 5 bases at V and 6 bases at J, leaving 13 bases unmatched. The CDR3 runs to 15 residues. CDR3 residues: CASSQGAGGISEQYF. The CDR3 nucleotides are TGTGCCAGCAGTCAAGGGGCAGGGGGTATCAGCGAGCAGTACTTC.

The V call is TRBV6-4, the J call TRBJ2-1, with D tentatively TRBD2 (6 bases). This CDR3 contains 15 residues. Germline CDR1 reads MRHNA; CDR2 reads SNTAGT. V lost 4 bases and J 3 bases, leaving 13 bases between the germline ends. The CDR3 sequence is CASSVVAGNYNEQFF. The CDR3, as DNA: TGTGCCAGCAGTGTGGTTGCGGGAAACTACAATGAGCAGTTCTTC.

CDR3 nucleotides: TGTGCCAGCAGTTTCCAGGGGGCCTACAATCAGCCCCAGCATTTT. It translates to CASSFQGAYNQPQHF. The gene calls are TRBV28 and TRBJ1-5, with TRBD1 matching 8 bases. There are 15 residues in the CDR3. The germline gives CDR1 MDHEN, CDR2 SYDVKM. Unmatched junction bases numbered 4, after V lost 3 bases and J lost 3 bases. Using reference TRBV28 and TRBJ1-5 for the parts outside the CDR3, the full variable domain is DVKVTQSSRYLVKRTGEKVFLECVQDMDHENMFWYRQDPGLGLRLIYFSYDVKMKEKGDIPEGYSVSREKKERFSLILESASTNQTSMYLCASSFQGAYNQPQHFGDGTRLSIL.

The V and J genes are TRBV7-9 and TRBJ2-7, with D possibly being TRBD1 (6 bases). The CDR3 covers 15 residues. Trimming pared 0 bases from V and 4 bases from J, leaving 13 bases between. The germline gives CDR1 SEHNR, CDR2 FQNEAQ (reference sequence). The CDR3 DNA is TGTGCCAGCAGCTTAGCGGTGGGCCAGGGGTACGAGCAGTACTTC. It specifies CASSLAVGQGYEQYF. Based on the CDR3 plus reference TRBV7-9 and TRBJ2-7, the full variable domain is DTGVSQNPRHKITKRGQNVTFRCDPISEHNRLYWYRQTLGQGPEFLTYFQNEAQLEKSRLLSDRFSAERPKGSFSTLEIQRTEQGDSAMYLCASSLAVGQGYEQYFGPGTRLTVT.

This chain connects TRBV30 to TRBJ2-7; maybe TRBD2 (6 bases). Germline CDR1 and CDR2: GTSNPN and SVGIG (reference sequence). The CDR3 is 13 residues long. The germline V and J ends were trimmed by 3 bases and 0 bases, with 9 bases remaining between them. CDR3 DNA: TGTGCCTGGAGACGGGGGAGCTCCTACGAGCAGTACTTC. Translated, it gives CAWRRGSSYEQYF.

The rearrangement joins TRBV5-4 to TRBJ1-3; 10 bases fit TRBD1. J was trimmed by 1 base and V by 4 bases; bases with no gene match: 8. CDR3 length equals 17 residues. The germline CDR1 and CDR2 sequences are SGHNT and YYREEE (reference sequence). This CDR3 reads CASSTWDRGPSGNTIYF. The CDR3 bases are TGTGCCAGCAGCACCTGGGACAGGGGCCCTTCTGGAAACACCATATATTTT.

This clone was detected a few times. V usage is TRBV15 and J usage is TRBJ2-1; TRBD2 aligns across 7 bases. This CDR3 comprises 16 residues. Germline V gene sequence: CDR1 LNHNV, CDR2 YYDKDF (reference sequence). The V and J ends lost 1 base and 6 bases, in that order; junction bases with no gene match: 9. CDR3 nucleotides: TGTGCCACCAGCAGAGGGGGAGCGGGGCCTAGCAATGAGCAGTTCTTC. Translated: CATSRGGAGPSNEQFF. Variable domain in full (rest from reference TRBV15 and TRBJ2-1): DAMVIQNPRYQVTQFGKPVTLSCSQTLNHNVMYWYQQKSSQAPKLLFHYYDKDFNNEADTPDNFQSRRPNTSFCFLDIRSPGLGDTAMYLCATSRGGAGPSNEQFFGPGTRLTVL.

The chain combines TRBV29-1 with TRBJ2-1; 8 bases agree with TRBD1. Germline CDR1 SQVTM, CDR2 ANQGSEA. With V trimmed by 4 bases and J by 5 bases, 7 bases remained unmatched. The CDR3 is 14 residues long. The CDR3 loop is CSVVTGTGDNEQFF. CDR3 sequence (DNA): TGCAGCGTTGTTACCGGGACAGGCGACAATGAGCAGTTCTTC.

This clone has just a few counts. The rearrangement links TRBV15 to TRBJ1-1, with D possibly being TRBD1 (6 bases). In germline, CDR1 is LNHNV, CDR2 YYDKDF (reference sequence). CDR3 length: 14 residues. V lost 6 bases and J 1 base, leaving 12 bases between the germline ends. In nucleotides, the CDR3 is TGTGCCACCAGGCGTGGACAGACGAACACTGAAGCTTTCTTT. Encoded protein: CATRRGQTNTEAFF.

The chain links TRBV5-1 to TRBJ2-7; a possible D gene is TRBD1 (6 bases). Germline V gene sequence: CDR1 SGHRS, CDR2 YFSETQ. V was shortened by 5 bases and J by 3 bases, with 18 bases between the two germline ends. The CDR3 is 15 amino acids. This chain's CDR3 is CASRPTGKADYEQYF. The CDR3 bases are TGCGCCAGCAGACCCACAGGGAAGGCCGACTACGAGCAGTACTTC.

The V gene is TRBV7-9, the J gene TRBJ1-5; TRBD1 matches at 9 bases. V lost 5 bases and J lost 7; bases outside the gene matches: 9. The germline gives CDR1 SEHNR, CDR2 FQNEAQ (reference sequence). The CDR3 runs to 15 residues. DNA for the CDR3: TGTGCCAGCAGCCAGGGGACAGGGACCTGGCAGCCCCAGCATTTT. Protein: CASSQGTGTWQPQHF. The entire variable domain, with the rest obtained from reference TRBV7-9 and TRBJ1-5, is as follows: DTGVSQNPRHKITKRGQNVTFRCDPISEHNRLYWYRQTLGQGPEFLTYFQNEAQLEKSRLLSDRFSAERPKGSFSTLEIQRTEQGDSAMYLCASSQGTGTWQPQHFGDGTRLSIL.

The chain recombines TRBV7-6 with TRBJ2-7, with a weak D call TRBD2 (6 bases). Germline assignment: CDR1 SGHVS and CDR2 FNYEAQ. V shed 4 bases and J shed 1 base, with 11 bases lying between them. The CDR3 extends over 14 amino acids. In DNA, the CDR3 is TGTGCCAGCAGCTCGTTGGCGGGGTCCTACGAGCAGTACTTC. It codes for CASSSLAGSYEQYF. Based on the CDR3 plus reference TRBV7-6 and TRBJ2-7, the full variable domain is GAGVSQSPRYKVTKRGQDVALRCDPISGHVSLYWYRQALGQGPEFLTYFNYEAQQDKSGLPNDRFSAERPEGSISTLTIQRTEQRDSAMYRCASSSLAGSYEQYFGPGTRLTVT.

The genes are TRBV10-3 and TRBJ1-1, with TRBD1 matching over 7 bases. The CDR3 has 14 residues. V was pared by 5 bases and J by 3 bases, with 6 bases of the junction left unmatched. Germline V gene sequence: CDR1 ENHRY, CDR2 SYGVKD. The CDR3 DNA reads TGTGCCATCAGTTCAGGGGGTTGGGACACTGAAGCTTTCTTT. Translated: CAISSGGWDTEAFF.

The rearrangement joins TRBV5-8 to TRBJ2-7, with 7 positions matching TRBD1. Germline lookup yields CDR1 SGHTS and CDR2 YDEGEE. CDR3 size: 13 residues. The ends lost 7 bases at V and 1 base at J; junction bases unmatched: 5. The CDR3 is CASSTTGSYEQYF. The CDR3 DNA follows: TGTGCCAGCTCTACGACAGGGTCCTACGAGCAGTACTTC.

The V and J genes are TRBV11-3 and TRBJ2-5; TRBD2 matches 7 bases. Losses at the gene ends were 5 bases for V and 2 bases for J; bases not matched to a gene: 11. The CDR3 spans 16 residues. The germline V gene encodes CDR1 SGHNT and CDR2 YENEEA. The CDR3 is CASSPGGAGMQETQYF. As DNA, the CDR3 is TGTGCCAGCAGCCCCGGGGGAGCGGGAATGCAAGAGACCCAGTACTTC.

The genes are TRBV5-6 and TRBJ2-3; 9 bases are shared with TRBD2. Germline CDR1 SGHDT, CDR2 YYEEEE. J lost 5 bases, V lost 2 bases, and 6 bases had no gene match. This CDR3 has 15 amino acids. The CDR3 DNA follows: TGTGCCAGCAGCTTTGCGGGAGGGCCAGGAGATACGCAGTATTTT. Residues: CASSFAGGPGDTQYF.

The CDR3 is CASRQDLSSYEQYF. For the CDR3, the DNA is TGTGCCAGCCGACAGGACCTAAGCTCCTACGAGCAGTACTTC. This chain uses TRBV6-1 with TRBJ2-7, with D possibly matching TRBD1 (6 bases). From germline, CDR1 is MNHNS and CDR2 SASEGT. The CDR3 is 14 residues long. V lost 8 bases and J 0 bases, leaving 14 bases between the germline ends.

The chain couples TRBV5-4 to TRBJ1-6; 7 nucleotides agree with TRBD1. The CDR3 length is 14 residues. CDR1 is SGHNT and CDR2 is YYREEE in the germline V gene (reference sequence). Unmatched junction bases numbered 5, after V lost 4 bases and J lost 7 bases. The CDR3 loop reads CASSRTGANSPLHF. CDR3 coding DNA: TGTGCCAGCAGCAGGACAGGAGCAAATTCACCCCTCCACTTT.

The chain uses TRBV2 and TRBJ2-7; 14 bases line up with TRBD2. The CDR3 has 17 residues. The junction had 13 bases not matched to a gene; V was cut back by 7 bases and J by 5 bases. Germline CDR1 SNHLY, CDR2 FYNNEI. CDR3 nucleotide sequence: TGTGCCAGCAACTTACCGACTAGCGGGAGGGCCGTCGACGAGCAGTACTTC. This sequence encodes CASNLPTSGRAVDEQYF. Drawing the rest from reference TRBV2 and TRBJ2-7, the complete variable domain is EPEVTQTPSHQVTQMGQEVILRCVPISNHLYFYWYRQILGQKVEFLVSFYNNEISEKSEIFDDQFSVERPDGSNFTLKIRSTKLEDSAMYFCASNLPTSGRAVDEQYFGPGTRLTVT.

V and J are TRBV7-9 and TRBJ2-5, with D maybe TRBD2 (6 bases). The CDR3 totals 17 residues. Germline V gene lookup returns CDR1 SEHNR and CDR2 FQNEAQ (reference sequence). V lost 5 bases, J lost 5 bases, and 24 bases lay in between. In DNA, the CDR3 is TGTGCCAGCAGCACCCAAGGGTGGGGCGGGACCGCTGAGACCCAGTACTTC. Translating it yields CASSTQGWGGTAETQYF.

The V and J genes are TRBV2 and TRBJ1-3; a possible D gene is TRBD1 (5 bases). CDR1 is SNHLY and CDR2 is FYNNEI in the germline V gene. CDR3 size: 15 residues. V gave up 6 bases and J gave up 2 bases, with 14 bases separating them. CDR3 residues: CASRGTDIPGNTIYF. CDR3 in DNA: TGTGCCAGCAGGGGGACTGATATCCCTGGAAACACCATATATTTT.

This sequence joins TRBV4-2 and TRBJ1-5; maybe TRBD1 (6 bases). Germline loops: CDR1 LGHNA, CDR2 YNFKEQ. V lost 0 bases to trimming and J lost 7 bases, with 10 bases between them. The CDR3 length is 14 residues. The CDR3 region has the DNA TGTGCCAGCAGCCAAGATTCAGGGGAGCAGCCCCAGCATTTT. Amino acid sequence: CASSQDSGEQPQHF.

CDR3 in DNA: TGTGCCATCAGACCCGGGACAGGGTCTCGGGAGCAGTACTTC. This gives the protein CAIRPGTGSREQYF. The genes are TRBV10-3 and TRBJ2-7, with 9 bases lining up with TRBD1. This CDR3 region has 14 residues. Germline loops: CDR1 ENHRY, CDR2 SYGVKD. V lost 6 bases, J lost 7 bases, and 10 bases stayed unmatched.

The chain joins TRBV28 to TRBJ2-1; tentative D call: TRBD1 (6 bases). Trimming shortened V by 5 bases and J by 5 bases, and 16 bases separated the two germline ends. The CDR3 has 15 residues. Germline CDR1 and CDR2: MDHEN and SYDVKM. The CDR3: CASSKQGQGHNEQFF. The DNA for the CDR3 is TGTGCCAGCAGTAAACAGGGACAAGGCCACAATGAGCAGTTCTTC.

The chain combines TRBV6-4 with TRBJ1-1; unclear D gene. The germline V and J ends were trimmed by 3 bases and 3 bases, with 14 bases remaining between them. The CDR3 runs 15 residues. Germline V gene sequence: CDR1 MRHNA, CDR2 SNTAGT. Written as DNA, the CDR3 is TGTGCCAGCAGTGAATCGGGTGGATCGGACACTGAAGCTTTCTTT. Amino acid sequence: CASSESGGSDTEAFF.